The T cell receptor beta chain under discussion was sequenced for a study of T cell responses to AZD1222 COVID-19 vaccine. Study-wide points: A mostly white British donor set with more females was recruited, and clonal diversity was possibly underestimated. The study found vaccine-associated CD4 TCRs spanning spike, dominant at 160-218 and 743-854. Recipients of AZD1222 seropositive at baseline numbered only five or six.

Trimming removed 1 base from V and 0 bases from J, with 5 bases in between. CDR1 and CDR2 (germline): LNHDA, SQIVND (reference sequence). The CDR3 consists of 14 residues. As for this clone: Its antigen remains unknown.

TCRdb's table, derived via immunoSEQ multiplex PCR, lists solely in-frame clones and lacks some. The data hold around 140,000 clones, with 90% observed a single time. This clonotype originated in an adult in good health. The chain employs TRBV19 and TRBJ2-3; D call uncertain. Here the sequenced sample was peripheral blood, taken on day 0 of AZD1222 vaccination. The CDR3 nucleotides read TGTGCCAGTAGTATAGCTGGTAGCACAGATACGCAGTATTTT. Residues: CASSIAGSTDTQYF. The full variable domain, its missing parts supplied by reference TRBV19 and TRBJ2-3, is DGGITQSPKYLFRKEGQNVTLSCEQNLNHDAMYWYRQDPGQGLRLIYYSQIVNDFQKGDIAEGYSVSREKKESFPLTVTSAQKNPTAFYLCASSIAGSTDTQYFGPGTRLTVL.